What follows are 3 T cell receptor beta chains derived from one specimen sequenced in a study of stem cell transplantation in POMP-related autoinflammatory disease. Sequencing used immunoSEQ multiplex PCR; TCRdb keeps in-frame clones, though not all of them. Of tens of thousands of clones in the sample, under 95% were seen once. The sample in question was CD4+ T cells from PBMCs, obtained after stem cell transplantation. Every receptor here comes from a human patient with POMP-related autoinflammation and immune dysregulation (PRAID). The T cells may come from the graft donor.

The V call is TRBV5-1, the J call TRBJ2-3, with D possibly called TRBD1 or TRBD2 (5 bases each). The germline V and J ends were trimmed by 4 bases and 4 bases, with 16 bases remaining between them. The CDR3 loop spans 15 amino acids. CDR1 and CDR2 (germline): SGHRS, YFSETQ. The CDR3 region is CASSPREGDPDTQYF. CDR3 coding DNA: TGCGCCAGCAGCCCGAGGGAAGGGGACCCAGATACGCAGTATTTT.

DNA of the CDR3: TGCGCCAGCAGCTTGGCAGGGACCTACGGGGGAGCTAACTATGGCTACACCTTC. Translated: CASSLAGTYGGANYGYTF. The rearrangement uses TRBV5-1 and TRBJ1-2; D possibly corresponds to TRBD1 (5 bases). Trimming removed 0 bases at V and 0 bases at J, with 18 bases between. Germline V gives CDR1 SGHRS, CDR2 YFSETQ. The CDR3 covers 18 residues.

This chain joins TRBV27 and TRBJ2-1; 9 bases agree with TRBD2. This CDR3 is 13 amino acids long. After removal of 4 bases from V and 12 bases from J, the junction contained 7 bases not matched to a gene. Germline assignment: CDR1 MNHEY and CDR2 SMNVEV (reference sequence). In DNA, the CDR3 is TGTGCCAGCAGTTACGGTAGCGGGAGCTCGCAGTTCTTC. Its protein is CASSYGSGSSQFF.